Each of the 8 T cell receptor beta chains below was sequenced from the same sample in a study of T cell changes during pregnancy in multiple sclerosis. Sequencing was performed with immunoSEQ multiplex PCR; in TCRdb, only in-frame clones are kept and a portion is missing. This sample yields more than 25,000 clones, of which 92% are seen a single time; under 5% belongs to the top ten. The sample in question was peripheral blood, obtained in the first trimester of pregnancy. These receptors originate from a female donor in good health, enrolled as a control in a pregnancy study.

J is TRBJ2-7 and V is TRBV9, with 11 bases aligning to TRBD2. With 4 bases clipped from V and 7 bases from J, the junction kept 7 bases outside the gene matches. Per germline, CDR1 SGDLS and CDR2 YYNGEE. This CDR3 region has 14 residues. The chain's CDR3 is CASSLTSGRREQYF. CDR3 DNA sequence: TGTGCCAGCAGCCTCACTAGCGGGAGACGGGAGCAGTACTTC.

This chain links TRBV6-5 with TRBJ2-7; tentative D call: TRBD2 (6 bases). Per germline, CDR1 MNHEY and CDR2 SVGAGI. V was cut by 2 bases and J by 0 bases, with 11 bases left in between. This CDR3 comprises 15 residues. The CDR3 sequence is CASSYAAGLSYEQYF. The CDR3 DNA sequence: TGTGCCAGCAGTTACGCAGCGGGCCTCTCCTACGAGCAGTACTTC.

The rearrangement links TRBV29-1 to TRBJ1-1, with a possible D match to TRBD1 (5 bases). V was pared by 4 bases and J by 1 base, with 10 bases between. This CDR3 is 13 amino acids long. Germline-derived CDR1 and CDR2 are SQVTM and ANQGSEA. DNA for the CDR3: TGCAGCGTTGCATTAGGGGCGAACACTGAAGCTTTCTTT. This gives the protein CSVALGANTEAFF.

The J gene is TRBJ2-3, the V gene TRBV6-5; D is perhaps TRBD2 (6 bases). The V and J ends lost 0 bases and 3 bases respectively, with 13 bases between them. The CDR3 runs 16 residues. Germline CDR1 reads MNHEY; CDR2 reads SVGAGI. CDR3: CASSYSAGIGTDTQYF. CDR3 DNA: TGTGCCAGCAGTTACTCGGCGGGAATAGGGACAGATACGCAGTATTTT.

The V gene is TRBV5-4, the J gene TRBJ2-3, with D tentatively TRBD2 (5 bases). CDR3 length equals 15 residues. From germline, CDR1 is SGHNT and CDR2 YYREEE (reference sequence). The germline V and J ends were trimmed by 0 bases and 6 bases, with 14 bases remaining between them. CDR3 sequence reads: CASSLGGKISDTQYF. Written as DNA, the CDR3 is TGTGCCAGCAGCTTGGGAGGGAAGATTTCGGATACGCAGTATTTT.

Regarding this clone: Other DNA sequences within the sample encode an identical CDR3. The V call is TRBV13, the J call TRBJ2-1; 14 nucleotides match TRBD2. V was clipped by 6 bases and J by 2 bases; unmatched bases: 6. The CDR3 totals 17 residues. CDR1 is PRHDT and CDR2 is FYEKMQ in the germline V gene (reference sequence). As DNA, the CDR3 is TGTGCCAGCAGTGGACTAGCGGGAGGTGGCCCCTACAATGAGCAGTTCTTC. As protein: CASSGLAGGGPYNEQFF.

This clone was found once. The chain is built from TRBV20-1 and TRBJ2-5; D is unresolved. Per the germline V gene, CDR1 is DFQATT and CDR2 is SNEGSKA (reference sequence). Trimming pared 2 bases from V and 5 bases from J, leaving 6 bases between. CDR3 length: 11 amino acids. This chain's CDR3 is CSARPEETQYF. DNA for the CDR3: TGCAGTGCTAGACCGGAGGAGACCCAGTACTTC.

This sequence joins TRBV11-2 and TRBJ2-3, with D perhaps matching TRBD1 (5 bases). The CDR3 is 14 residues long. Deletions cut 6 bases from V and 3 bases from J, with 13 bases between. Germline CDR1 SGHAT, CDR2 FQNNGV. This CDR3 reads CASRDSLVTDTQYF. The CDR3 nucleotides read TGTGCCAGCAGAGACAGCCTAGTGACAGATACGCAGTATTTT.